The clone carrying this T cell receptor beta chain was seen many times. Its target is not known. The record originates from a study of CD8 T cells in ankylosing spondylitis. V lost 4 bases and J lost 9, with 16 bases in between. Per germline, CDR1 ENHRY and CDR2 SYGVKD. The CDR3 covers 14 residues. TCRdb analysed the 5' RACE reads with MiXCR anew, one entry per CDR3 protein. This table has 150,000 to 200,000 distinct CDR3 sequences, about 18% appearing once. Notes on the study in general: A subset of motif variants has previously been described in the synovial fluid and blood of reactive arthritis.

The origin of this receptor is a male donor aged 5-29 years with ankylosing spondylitis or in good health (not recorded which). V gene TRBV10-3 combines with J gene TRBJ1-5; maybe TRBD1 (6 bases). The sequencing input was blood, either unsorted or a sorted T cell fraction (not recorded which). The CDR3 DNA reads as TGTGCCATCAGTGTGGAGCAGGGGATGGCGCCCCAGCATTTT. It yields the protein CAISVEQGMAPQHF.